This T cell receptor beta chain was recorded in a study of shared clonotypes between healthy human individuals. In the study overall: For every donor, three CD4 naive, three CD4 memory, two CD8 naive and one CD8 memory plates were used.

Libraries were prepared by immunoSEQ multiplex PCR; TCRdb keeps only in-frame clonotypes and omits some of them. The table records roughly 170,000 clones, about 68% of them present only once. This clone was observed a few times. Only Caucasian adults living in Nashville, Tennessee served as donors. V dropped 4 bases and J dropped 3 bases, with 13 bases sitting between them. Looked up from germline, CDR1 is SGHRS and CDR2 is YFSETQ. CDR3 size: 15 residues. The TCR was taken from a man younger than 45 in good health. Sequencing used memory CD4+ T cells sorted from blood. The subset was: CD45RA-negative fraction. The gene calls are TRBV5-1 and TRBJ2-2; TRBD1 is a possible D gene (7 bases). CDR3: CASSAGQTHTGELFF. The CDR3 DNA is TGCGCCAGCAGCGCGGGACAGACCCACACCGGGGAGCTGTTTTTT.